The clone carrying this T cell receptor (beta chain) was counted many times. The antigen is undetermined. The V gene's germline CDR1 is MNHNS and CDR2 SASEGT. Losses at the gene ends were 8 bases for V and 4 bases for J; bases not matched to a gene: 7. The CDR3 spans 14 residues. These data originate in a study of Graves' ophthalmopathy and Graves' hyperthyroidism. Study results and limitations: From stable hyperthyroidism, ophthalmopathy was separated by a 13-signature model with around 90% sensitivity and 80% to 82% specificity.

Ineligible for inclusion were patients with other autoimmune diseases, uncontrolled infections, pregnancy or lactation. RNA served as the template for amplifying TCR beta CDR3 regions. The workflow started with a first-round RT-PCR run with HTBI primers and then moved on to a second-round multiplex PCR. TCRdb recomputed calls from the multiplex PCR reads with MiXCR, one row per CDR3 protein. The sample lists roughly 300,000 distinct CDR3 sequences; 15% to 20% were seen once. The genes are TRBV6-1 and TRBJ1-2, with TRBD1 matching 10 bases. Sequenced input: peripheral blood. This clonotype was sampled from an adult man with Graves' ophthalmopathy. CDR3 residues: CASFRTGGSYGYTF. The CDR3 nucleotides are TGTGCCAGCTTCAGGACAGGGGGTAGCTATGGCTACACCTTC.